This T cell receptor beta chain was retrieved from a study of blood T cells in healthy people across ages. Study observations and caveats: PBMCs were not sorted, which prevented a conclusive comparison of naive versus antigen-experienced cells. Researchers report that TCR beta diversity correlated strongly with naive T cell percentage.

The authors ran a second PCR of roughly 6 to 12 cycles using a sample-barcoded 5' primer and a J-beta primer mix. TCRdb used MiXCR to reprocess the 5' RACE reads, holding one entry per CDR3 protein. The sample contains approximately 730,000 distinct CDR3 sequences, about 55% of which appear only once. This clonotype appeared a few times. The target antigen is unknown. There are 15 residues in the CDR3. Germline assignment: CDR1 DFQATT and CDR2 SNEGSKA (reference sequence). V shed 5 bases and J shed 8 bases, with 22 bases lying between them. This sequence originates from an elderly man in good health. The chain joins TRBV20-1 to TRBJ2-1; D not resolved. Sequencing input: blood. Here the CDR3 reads CSAPFMVGFVDEQFF. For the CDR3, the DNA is TGCAGTGCTCCCTTTATGGTGGGATTCGTCGATGAGCAGTTCTTC.